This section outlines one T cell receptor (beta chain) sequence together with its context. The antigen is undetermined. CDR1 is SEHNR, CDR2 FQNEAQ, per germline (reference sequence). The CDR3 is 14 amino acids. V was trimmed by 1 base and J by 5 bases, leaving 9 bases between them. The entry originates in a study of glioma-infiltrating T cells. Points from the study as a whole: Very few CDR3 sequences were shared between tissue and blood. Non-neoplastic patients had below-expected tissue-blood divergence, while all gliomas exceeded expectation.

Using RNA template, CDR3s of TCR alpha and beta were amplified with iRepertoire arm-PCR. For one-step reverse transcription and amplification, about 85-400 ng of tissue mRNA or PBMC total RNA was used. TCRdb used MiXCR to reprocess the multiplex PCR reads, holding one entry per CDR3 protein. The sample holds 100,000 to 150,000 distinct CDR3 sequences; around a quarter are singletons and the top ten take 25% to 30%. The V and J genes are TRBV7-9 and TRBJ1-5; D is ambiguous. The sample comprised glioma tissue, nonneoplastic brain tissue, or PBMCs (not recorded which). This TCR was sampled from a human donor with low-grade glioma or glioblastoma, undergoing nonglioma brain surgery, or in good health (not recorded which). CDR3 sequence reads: CASSLGALDQPQHF. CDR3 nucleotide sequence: TGTGCCAGCAGCTTAGGGGCCTTGGATCAGCCCCAGCATTTT.